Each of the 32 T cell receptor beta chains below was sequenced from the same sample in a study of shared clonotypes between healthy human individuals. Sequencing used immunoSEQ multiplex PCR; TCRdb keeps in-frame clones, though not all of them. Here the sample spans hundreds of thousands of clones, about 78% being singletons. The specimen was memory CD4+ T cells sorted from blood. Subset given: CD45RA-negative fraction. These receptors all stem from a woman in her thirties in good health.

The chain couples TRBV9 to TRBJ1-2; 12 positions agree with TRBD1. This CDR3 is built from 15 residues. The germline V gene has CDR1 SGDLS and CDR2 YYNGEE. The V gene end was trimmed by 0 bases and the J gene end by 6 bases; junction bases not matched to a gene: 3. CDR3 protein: CASSVGGQGADGYTF. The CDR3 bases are TGTGCCAGCAGCGTAGGGGGACAGGGGGCCGATGGCTACACCTTC.

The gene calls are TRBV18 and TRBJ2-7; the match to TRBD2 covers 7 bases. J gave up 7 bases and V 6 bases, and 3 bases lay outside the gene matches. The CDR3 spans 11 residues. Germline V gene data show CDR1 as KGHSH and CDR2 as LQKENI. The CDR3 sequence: CASSSGGEQYF. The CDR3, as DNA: TGTGCCAGCTCCTCGGGGGGAGAGCAGTACTTC.

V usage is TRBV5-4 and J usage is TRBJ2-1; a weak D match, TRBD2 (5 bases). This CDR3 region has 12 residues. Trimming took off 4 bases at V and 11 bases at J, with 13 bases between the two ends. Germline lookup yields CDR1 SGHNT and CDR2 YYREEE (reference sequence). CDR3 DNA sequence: TGTGCCAGCAGCACCGGGGAAATTCAGCAGTTCTTC. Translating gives CASSTGEIQQFF.

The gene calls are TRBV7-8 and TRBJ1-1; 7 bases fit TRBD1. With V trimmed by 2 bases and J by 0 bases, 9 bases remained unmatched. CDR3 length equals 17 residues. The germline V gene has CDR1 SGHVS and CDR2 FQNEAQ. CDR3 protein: CASSLTRTGGVNTEAFF. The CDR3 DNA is TGTGCCAGCAGCTTAACCCGGACAGGAGGGGTGAACACTGAAGCTTTCTTT.

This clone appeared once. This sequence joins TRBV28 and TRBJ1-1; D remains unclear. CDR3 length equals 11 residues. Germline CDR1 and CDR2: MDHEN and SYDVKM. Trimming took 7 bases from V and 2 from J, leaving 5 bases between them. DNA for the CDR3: TGTGCCAGCAAATCCAACACTGAAGCTTTCTTT. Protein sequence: CASKSNTEAFF.

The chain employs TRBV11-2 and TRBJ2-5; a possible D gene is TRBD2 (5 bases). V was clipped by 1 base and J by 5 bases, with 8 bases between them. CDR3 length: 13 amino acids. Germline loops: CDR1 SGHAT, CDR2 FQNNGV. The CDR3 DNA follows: TGTGCCAGCAGCTTAGTGCGGGCGGAGACCCAGTACTTC. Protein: CASSLVRAETQYF.

The CDR3 loop reads CASSLVRGQETQYF. For the CDR3, the DNA is TGTGCCAGCAGCTTAGTTAGAGGACAAGAGACCCAGTACTTC. The V gene is TRBV7-9, the J gene TRBJ2-5; D not resolved. The CDR3 spans 14 residues. CDR1 SEHNR and CDR2 FQNEAQ come from the germline V gene (reference sequence). V was trimmed by 1 base and J by 2 bases, leaving 8 bases between them.

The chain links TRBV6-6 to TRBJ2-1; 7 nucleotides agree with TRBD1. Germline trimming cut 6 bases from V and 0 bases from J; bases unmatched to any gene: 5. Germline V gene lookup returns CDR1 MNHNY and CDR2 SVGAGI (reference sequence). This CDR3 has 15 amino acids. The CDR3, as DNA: TGTGCCAGCAGCGGACAGGCGAGCTCCTACAATGAGCAGTTCTTC. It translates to CASSGQASSYNEQFF.

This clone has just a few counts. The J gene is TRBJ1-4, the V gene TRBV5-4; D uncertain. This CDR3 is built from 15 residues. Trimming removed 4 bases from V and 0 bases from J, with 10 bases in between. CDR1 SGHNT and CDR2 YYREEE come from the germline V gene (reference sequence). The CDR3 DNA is TGTGCCAGCAGCCCTGAGATTGCAACTAATGAAAAACTGTTTTTT. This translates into CASSPEIATNEKLFF.

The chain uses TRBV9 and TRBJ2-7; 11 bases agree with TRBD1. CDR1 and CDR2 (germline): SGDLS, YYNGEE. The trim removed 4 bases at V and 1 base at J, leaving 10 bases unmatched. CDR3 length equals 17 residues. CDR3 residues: CASSYGQGAFSSYEQYF. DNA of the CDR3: TGTGCCAGCAGCTACGGACAGGGGGCGTTTAGTTCCTACGAGCAGTACTTC.

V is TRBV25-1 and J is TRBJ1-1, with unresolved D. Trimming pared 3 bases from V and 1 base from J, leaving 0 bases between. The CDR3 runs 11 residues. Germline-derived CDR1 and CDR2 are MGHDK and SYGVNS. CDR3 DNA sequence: TGTGCCAGCAGTGAGAACACTGAAGCTTTCTTT. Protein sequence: CASSENTEAFF.

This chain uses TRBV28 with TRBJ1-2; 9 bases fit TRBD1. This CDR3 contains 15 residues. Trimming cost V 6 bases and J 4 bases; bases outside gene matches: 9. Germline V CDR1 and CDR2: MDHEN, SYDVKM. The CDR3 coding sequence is TGTGCCAGCAGGGACGGACAGGGGAACTTCTATGGCTACACCTTC. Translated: CASRDGQGNFYGYTF.

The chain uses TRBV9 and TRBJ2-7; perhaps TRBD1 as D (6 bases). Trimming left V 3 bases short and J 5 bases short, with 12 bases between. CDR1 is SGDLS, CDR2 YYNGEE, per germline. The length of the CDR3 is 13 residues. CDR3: CASSGGQRHEQYF. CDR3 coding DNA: TGTGCCAGCAGCGGCGGACAGCGACACGAGCAGTACTTC.

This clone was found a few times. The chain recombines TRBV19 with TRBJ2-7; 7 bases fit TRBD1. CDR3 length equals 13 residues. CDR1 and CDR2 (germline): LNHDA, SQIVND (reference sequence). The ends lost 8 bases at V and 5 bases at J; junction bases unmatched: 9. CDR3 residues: CASRRQGGDEQYF. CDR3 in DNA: TGTGCCAGTCGACGACAGGGTGGCGACGAGCAGTACTTC. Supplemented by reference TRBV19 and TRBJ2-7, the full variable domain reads DGGITQSPKYLFRKEGQNVTLSCEQNLNHDAMYWYRQDPGQGLRLIYYSQIVNDFQKGDIAEGYSVSREKKESFPLTVTSAQKNPTAFYLCASRRQGGDEQYFGPGTRLTVT.

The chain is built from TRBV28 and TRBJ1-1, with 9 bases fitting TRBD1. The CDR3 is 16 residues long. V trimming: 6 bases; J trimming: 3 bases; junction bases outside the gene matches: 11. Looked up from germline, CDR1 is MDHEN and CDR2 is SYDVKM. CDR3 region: CASRRPTGGEYTEAFF. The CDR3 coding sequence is TGTGCCAGCAGGAGACCGACAGGGGGAGAGTACACTGAAGCTTTCTTT.

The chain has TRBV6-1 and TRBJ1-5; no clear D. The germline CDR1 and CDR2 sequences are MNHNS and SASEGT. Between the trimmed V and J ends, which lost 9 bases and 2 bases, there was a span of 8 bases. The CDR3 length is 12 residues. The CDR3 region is CARSAGNQPQHF. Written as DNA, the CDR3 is TGTGCCAGGTCGGCGGGCAATCAGCCCCAGCATTTT.

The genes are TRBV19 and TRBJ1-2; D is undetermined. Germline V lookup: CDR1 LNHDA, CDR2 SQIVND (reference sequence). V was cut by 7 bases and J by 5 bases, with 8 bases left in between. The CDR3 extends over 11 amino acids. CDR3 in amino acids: CASIGNYGYTF. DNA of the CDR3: TGTGCCAGTATCGGGAATTATGGCTACACCTTC.

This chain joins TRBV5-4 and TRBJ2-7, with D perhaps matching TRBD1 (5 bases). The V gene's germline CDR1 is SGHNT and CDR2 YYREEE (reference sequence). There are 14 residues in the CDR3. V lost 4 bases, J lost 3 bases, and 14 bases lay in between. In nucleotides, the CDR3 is TGTGCCAGCAGCCCAGCAGGGTATGTCTACGAGCAGTACTTC. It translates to CASSPAGYVYEQYF. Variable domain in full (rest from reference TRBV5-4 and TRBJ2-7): ETGVTQSPTHLIKTRGQQVTLRCSSQSGHNTVSWYQQALGQGPQFIFQYYREEENGRGNFPPRFSGLQFPNYSSELNVNALELDDSALYLCASSPAGYVYEQYFGPGTRLTVT.

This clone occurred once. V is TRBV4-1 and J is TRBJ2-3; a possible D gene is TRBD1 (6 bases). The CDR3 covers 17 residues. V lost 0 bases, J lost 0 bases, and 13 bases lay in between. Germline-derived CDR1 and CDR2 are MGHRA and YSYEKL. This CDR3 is CASSQDPGTLSTDTQYF. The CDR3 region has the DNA TGCGCCAGCAGCCAAGATCCCGGGACATTGAGCACAGATACGCAGTATTTT.

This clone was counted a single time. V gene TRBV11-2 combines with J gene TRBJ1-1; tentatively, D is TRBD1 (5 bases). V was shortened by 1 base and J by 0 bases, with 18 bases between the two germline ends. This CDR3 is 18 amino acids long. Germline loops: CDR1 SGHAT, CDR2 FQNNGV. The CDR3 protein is CASSLVLGAGFMNTEAFF. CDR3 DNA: TGTGCCAGCAGCTTAGTTTTAGGGGCAGGGTTCATGAACACTGAAGCTTTCTTT.

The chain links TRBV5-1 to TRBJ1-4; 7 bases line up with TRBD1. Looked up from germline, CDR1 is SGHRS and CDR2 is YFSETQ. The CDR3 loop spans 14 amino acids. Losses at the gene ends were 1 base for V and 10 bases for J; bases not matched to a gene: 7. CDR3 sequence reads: CASSLTSDRAKLFF. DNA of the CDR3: TGCGCCAGCAGCTTGACATCCGACAGGGCAAAACTGTTTTTT.

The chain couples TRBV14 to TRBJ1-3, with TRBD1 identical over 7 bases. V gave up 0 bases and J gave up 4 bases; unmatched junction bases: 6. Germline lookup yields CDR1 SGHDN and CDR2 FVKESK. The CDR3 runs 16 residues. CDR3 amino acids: CASSQEPTGQGNTIYF. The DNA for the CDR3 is TGTGCCAGCAGCCAAGAACCGACAGGGCAAGGAAACACCATATATTTT.

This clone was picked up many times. The CDR3 spells CASSPGLSYEQYF. In nucleotides, the CDR3 is TGTGCCAGCAGTCCCGGGCTCTCCTACGAGCAGTACTTC. The gene calls are TRBV5-6 and TRBJ2-7; no clear D gene. The CDR3 is made up of 13 amino acids. Germline values: CDR1 SGHDT, CDR2 YYEEEE. V lost 5 bases, J lost 0 bases, and 9 bases lay in between.

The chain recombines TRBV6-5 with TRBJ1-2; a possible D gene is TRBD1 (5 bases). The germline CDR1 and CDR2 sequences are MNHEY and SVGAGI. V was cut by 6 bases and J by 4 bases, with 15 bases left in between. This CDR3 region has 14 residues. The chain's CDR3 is CASSPHDSSYGYTF. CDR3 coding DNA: TGTGCCAGCAGCCCCCATGACAGTTCCTATGGCTACACCTTC.

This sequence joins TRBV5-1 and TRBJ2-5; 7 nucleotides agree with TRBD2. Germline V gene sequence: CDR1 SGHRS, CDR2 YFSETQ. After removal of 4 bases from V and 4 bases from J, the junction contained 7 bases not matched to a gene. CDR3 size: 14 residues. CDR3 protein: CASSRLAGSETQYF. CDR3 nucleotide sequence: TGCGCCAGCAGCCGACTAGCCGGGTCAGAGACCCAGTACTTC.

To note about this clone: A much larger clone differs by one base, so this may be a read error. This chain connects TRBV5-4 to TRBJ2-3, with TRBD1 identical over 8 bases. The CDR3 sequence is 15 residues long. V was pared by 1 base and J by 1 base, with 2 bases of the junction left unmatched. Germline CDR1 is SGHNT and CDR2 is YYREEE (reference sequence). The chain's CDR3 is CASSLPGQGTDTQYF. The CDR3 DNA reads TGTGCCAGCAGCTTGCCGGGACAGGGCACAGATACGCAGTATTTT.

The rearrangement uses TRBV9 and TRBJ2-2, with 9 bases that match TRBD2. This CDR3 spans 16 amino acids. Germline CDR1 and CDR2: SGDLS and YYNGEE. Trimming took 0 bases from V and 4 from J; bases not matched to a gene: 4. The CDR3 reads CASSVVSSGSTGELFF. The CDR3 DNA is TGTGCCAGCAGCGTAGTTAGTAGCGGGAGCACCGGGGAGCTGTTTTTT.

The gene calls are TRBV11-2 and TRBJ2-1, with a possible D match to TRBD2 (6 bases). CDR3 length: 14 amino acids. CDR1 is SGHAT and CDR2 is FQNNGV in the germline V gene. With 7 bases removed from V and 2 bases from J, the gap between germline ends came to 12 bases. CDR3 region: CASILGLTYNEQFF. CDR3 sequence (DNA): TGTGCCAGCATTCTGGGACTTACCTACAATGAGCAGTTCTTC.

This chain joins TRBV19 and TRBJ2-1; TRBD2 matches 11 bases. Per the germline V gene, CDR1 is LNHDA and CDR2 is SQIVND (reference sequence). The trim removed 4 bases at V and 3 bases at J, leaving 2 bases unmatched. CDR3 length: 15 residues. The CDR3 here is CASSRGTSGYNEQFF. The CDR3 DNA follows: TGTGCCAGTAGTAGGGGGACTAGCGGCTACAATGAGCAGTTCTTC. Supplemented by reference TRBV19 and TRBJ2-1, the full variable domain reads DGGITQSPKYLFRKEGQNVTLSCEQNLNHDAMYWYRQDPGQGLRLIYYSQIVNDFQKGDIAEGYSVSREKKESFPLTVTSAQKNPTAFYLCASSRGTSGYNEQFFGPGTRLTVL.

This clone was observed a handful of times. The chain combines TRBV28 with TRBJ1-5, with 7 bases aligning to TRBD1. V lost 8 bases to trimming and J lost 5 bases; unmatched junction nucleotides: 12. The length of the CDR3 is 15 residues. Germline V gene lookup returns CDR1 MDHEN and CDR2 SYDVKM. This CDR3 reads CASFRQGRLDQPQHF. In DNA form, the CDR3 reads TGTGCCAGCTTCCGACAGGGTCGGTTGGATCAGCCCCAGCATTTT.

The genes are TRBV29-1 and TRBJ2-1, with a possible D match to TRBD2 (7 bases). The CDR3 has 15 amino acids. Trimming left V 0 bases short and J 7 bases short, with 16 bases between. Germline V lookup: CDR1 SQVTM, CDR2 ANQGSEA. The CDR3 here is CSVEDLAEGGNEQFF. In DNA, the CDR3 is TGCAGCGTTGAAGACCTAGCGGAGGGGGGGAATGAGCAGTTCTTC.

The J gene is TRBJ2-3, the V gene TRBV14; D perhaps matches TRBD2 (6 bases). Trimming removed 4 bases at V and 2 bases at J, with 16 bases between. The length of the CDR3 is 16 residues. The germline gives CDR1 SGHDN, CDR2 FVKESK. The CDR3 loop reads CASSRGTEDYTDTQYF. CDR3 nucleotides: TGTGCCAGCAGCCGCGGGACGGAGGATTACACAGATACGCAGTATTTT.